One sample yielded the 11 T cell receptor beta chains listed below, sequenced in a study of CD8+CD57+ T cells in acquired aplastic anemia. Genomic DNA was employed as the template in profiling TCR beta VDJ and CDR3. MiXCR, run by TCRdb on the reads, gives a single entry per CDR3 protein. The sample holds about 200,000 distinct CDR3 sequences, about half seen once. Patients who underwent sequencing had shown CD8+CD57+ cell expansion by flow cytometry. The sequencing sample was made of sorted CD4+, CD8+, or CD8+CD57+ T cells (not recorded which) from PBMCs. These receptors were taken from a human donor with aplastic anemia.

This clonotype was recorded many times. The chain combines TRBV7-3 with TRBJ2-2; possible D gene TRBD1, 7 bases. CDR1 and CDR2 from the germline V gene are SGHTA and FQGTGA. Trimming shortened V by 7 bases and J by 5 bases, and 11 bases separated the two germline ends. CDR3 length equals 13 residues. CDR3 region: CASKAGGTGELFF. Here the CDR3 DNA reads TGTGCCAGCAAGGCAGGGGGGACCGGGGAGCTGTTTTTT.

This clonotype was counted many times. This chain links TRBV30 with TRBJ1-6; a weak D match, TRBD1 (6 bases). CDR1 is GTSNPN and CDR2 is SVGIG in the germline V gene (reference sequence). The V end lost 4 bases, the J end lost 8 bases, and 12 bases lay between the germline ends. CDR3 length equals 13 residues. The CDR3 here is CAWNFGGHSPLHF. CDR3 sequence (DNA): TGTGCCTGGAATTTCGGGGGCCATTCACCCCTCCACTTT.

In its sample, this clonotype was seen many times. The DNA of the CDR3 is TGCAGTGCGCCCGCCTCTAGCGGGGGGGCAACAGATACGCAGTATTTT. Its translation: CSAPASSGGATDTQYF. V and J are TRBV20-1 and TRBJ2-3; 12 nucleotides align to TRBD2. Germline-derived CDR1 and CDR2 are DFQATT and SNEGSKA (reference sequence). J gave up 3 bases and V 6 bases, and 10 bases lay outside the gene matches. This CDR3 contains 16 residues.

V and J are TRBV5-1 and TRBJ2-3; TRBD1 or TRBD2 may be the D gene (5 bases each). This CDR3 has 15 residues. The germline gives CDR1 SGHRS, CDR2 YFSETQ. Trimming pared 2 bases from V and 3 bases from J, leaving 13 bases between. The CDR3 sequence: CASSFRDPRTDTQYF. The DNA of the CDR3 is TGCGCCAGCAGCTTCCGGGACCCAAGGACAGATACGCAGTATTTT. The complete variable domain, with remaining parts taken from reference TRBV5-1 and TRBJ2-3, reads KAGVTQTPRYLIKTRGQQVTLSCSPISGHRSVSWYQQTPGQGLQFLFEYFSETQRNKGNFPGRFSGRQFSNSRSEMNVSTLELGDSALYLCASSFRDPRTDTQYFGPGTRLTVL.

The chain has TRBV5-1 and TRBJ2-7, with 7 positions matching TRBD2. The junction had 12 bases not matched to a gene; V was cut back by 5 bases and J by 1 base. This CDR3 has 16 residues. The germline V gene has CDR1 SGHRS and CDR2 YFSETQ. The DNA of the CDR3 is TGCGCCAGCAGTCGAGGGGCCAGCGGGGAGTCCTACGAGCAGTACTTC. Its translation is CASSRGASGESYEQYF.

This clonotype was seen once. J is TRBJ2-7 and V is TRBV9; 10 positions agree with TRBD1. The CDR3 has 15 residues. V trimming: 4 bases; J trimming: 6 bases; junction bases outside the gene matches: 10. CDR1 is SGDLS and CDR2 is YYNGEE in the germline V gene. DNA of the CDR3: TGTGCCAGCAGCCATCCAGGGACAGGGGACATCGAGCAGTACTTC. This gives the protein CASSHPGTGDIEQYF.

A note on this clonotype: This may arise from a read error, as a much more abundant clone is one base away. V and J are TRBV12-3 or TRBV12-4 and TRBJ2-3, with D unresolved. The CDR3 has 14 residues. With 3 bases removed from V and 6 bases from J, the gap between germline ends came to 13 bases. CDR3 bases: TGTGCCAGCAGTTTCCCCCCAGCATCGGATACGCAGTATTTT. Translation: CASSFPPASDTQYF.

This clonotype was counted ten times or more. This chain connects TRBV6-4 to TRBJ1-5; D remains ambiguous. V lost 2 bases and J lost 6, with 11 bases in between. The CDR3 is 14 residues long. Per the germline V gene, CDR1 is MRHNA and CDR2 is SNTAGT. The CDR3 is CASSDRLGSQPQHF. The CDR3 region has the DNA TGTGCCAGCAGTGACCGCCTTGGGAGTCAGCCCCAGCATTTT.

The chain's CDR3 is CSAKLGGTDTQYF. CDR3 coding DNA: TGCAGTGCGAAGTTGGGAGGCACAGATACGCAGTATTTT. The chain combines TRBV20-1 with TRBJ2-3; weak D call: TRBD2 (5 bases). The CDR3 is 13 amino acids. Germline loops: CDR1 DFQATT, CDR2 SNEGSKA (reference sequence). V lost 6 bases and J 1 base, leaving 11 bases between the germline ends.

This clonotype has a count of ten or more. This chain uses TRBV2 with TRBJ2-7; weak D call: TRBD1 (5 bases). Germline CDR1 and CDR2: SNHLY and FYNNEI. The V end was cut by 3 bases, the J end by 5 bases, with 17 bases between. This CDR3 has 15 amino acids. CDR3 nucleotides: TGTGCCAGCAGTGATACTCAGGGAATCGGCAACGAGCAGTACTTC. Translation: CASSDTQGIGNEQYF.

Written as DNA, the CDR3 is TGTGCCTGGAGTACCCGGGACACTGAAGCTTTCTTT. Its protein product is CAWSTRDTEAFF. V usage is TRBV30 and J usage is TRBJ1-1; D unresolved. V was pared by 2 bases and J by 3 bases, with 7 bases between. The length of the CDR3 is 12 residues. CDR1 is GTSNPN, CDR2 SVGIG, per germline (reference sequence).